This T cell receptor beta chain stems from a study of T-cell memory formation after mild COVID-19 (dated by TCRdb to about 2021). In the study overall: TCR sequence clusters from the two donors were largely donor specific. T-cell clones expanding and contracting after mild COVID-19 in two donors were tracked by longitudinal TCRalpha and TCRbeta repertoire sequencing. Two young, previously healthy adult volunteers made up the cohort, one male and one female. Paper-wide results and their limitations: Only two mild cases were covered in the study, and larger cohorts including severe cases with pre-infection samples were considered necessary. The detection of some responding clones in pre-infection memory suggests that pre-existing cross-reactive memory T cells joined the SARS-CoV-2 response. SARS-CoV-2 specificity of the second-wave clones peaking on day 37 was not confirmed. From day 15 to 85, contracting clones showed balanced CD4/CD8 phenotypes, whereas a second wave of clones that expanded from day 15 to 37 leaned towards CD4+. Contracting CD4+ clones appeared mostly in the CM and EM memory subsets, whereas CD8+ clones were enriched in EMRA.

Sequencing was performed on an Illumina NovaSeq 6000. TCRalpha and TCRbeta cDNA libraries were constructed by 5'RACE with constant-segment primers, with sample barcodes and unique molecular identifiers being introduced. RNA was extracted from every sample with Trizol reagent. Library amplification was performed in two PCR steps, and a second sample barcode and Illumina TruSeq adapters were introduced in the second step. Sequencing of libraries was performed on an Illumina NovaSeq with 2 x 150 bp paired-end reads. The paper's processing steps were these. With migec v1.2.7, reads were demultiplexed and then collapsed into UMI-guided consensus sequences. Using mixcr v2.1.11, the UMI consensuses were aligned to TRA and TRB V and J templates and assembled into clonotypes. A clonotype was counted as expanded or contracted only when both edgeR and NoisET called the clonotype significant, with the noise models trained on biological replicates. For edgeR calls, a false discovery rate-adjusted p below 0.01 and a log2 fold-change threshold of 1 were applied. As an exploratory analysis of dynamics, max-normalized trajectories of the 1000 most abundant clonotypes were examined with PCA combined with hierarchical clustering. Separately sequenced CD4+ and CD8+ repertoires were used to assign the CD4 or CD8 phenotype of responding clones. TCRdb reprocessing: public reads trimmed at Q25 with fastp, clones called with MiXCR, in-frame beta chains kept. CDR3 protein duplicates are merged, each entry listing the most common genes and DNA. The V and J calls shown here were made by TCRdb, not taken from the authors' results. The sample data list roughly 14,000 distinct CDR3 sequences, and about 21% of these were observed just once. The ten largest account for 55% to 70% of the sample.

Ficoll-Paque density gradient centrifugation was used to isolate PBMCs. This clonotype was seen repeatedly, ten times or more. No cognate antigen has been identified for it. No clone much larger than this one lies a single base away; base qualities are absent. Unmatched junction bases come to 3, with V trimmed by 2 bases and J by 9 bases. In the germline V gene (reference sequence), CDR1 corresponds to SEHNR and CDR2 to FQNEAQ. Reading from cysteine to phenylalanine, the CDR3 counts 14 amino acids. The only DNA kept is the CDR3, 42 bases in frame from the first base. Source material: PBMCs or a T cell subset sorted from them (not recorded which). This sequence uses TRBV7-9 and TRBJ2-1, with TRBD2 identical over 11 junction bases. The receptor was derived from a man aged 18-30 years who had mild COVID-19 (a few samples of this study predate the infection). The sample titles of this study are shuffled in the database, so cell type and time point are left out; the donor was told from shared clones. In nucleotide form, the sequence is TGTGCCAGCAGCTTATTAGCGGGGGGGCCTGAGCAGTTCTTC. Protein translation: CASSLLAGGPEQFF. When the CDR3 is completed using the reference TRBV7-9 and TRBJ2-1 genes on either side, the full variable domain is DTGVSQNPRHKITKRGQNVTFRCDPISEHNRLYWYRQTLGQGPEFLTYFQNEAQLEKSRLLSDRFSAERPKGSFSTLEIQRTEQGDSAMYLCASSLLAGGPEQFFGPGTRLTVL.